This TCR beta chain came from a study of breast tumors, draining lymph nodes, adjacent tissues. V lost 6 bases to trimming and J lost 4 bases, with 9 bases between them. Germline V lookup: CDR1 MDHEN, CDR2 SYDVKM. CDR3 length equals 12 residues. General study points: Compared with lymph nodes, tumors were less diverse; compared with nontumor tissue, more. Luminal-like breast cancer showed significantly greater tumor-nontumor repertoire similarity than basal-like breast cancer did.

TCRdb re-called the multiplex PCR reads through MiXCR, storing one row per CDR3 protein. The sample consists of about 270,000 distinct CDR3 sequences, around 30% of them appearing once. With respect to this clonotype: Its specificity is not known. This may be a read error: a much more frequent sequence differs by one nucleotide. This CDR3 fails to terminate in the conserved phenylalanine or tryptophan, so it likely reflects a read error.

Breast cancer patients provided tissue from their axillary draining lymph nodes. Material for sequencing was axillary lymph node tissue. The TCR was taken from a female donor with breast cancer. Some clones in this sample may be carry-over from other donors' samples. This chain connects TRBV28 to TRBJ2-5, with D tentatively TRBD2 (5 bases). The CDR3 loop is CASSSAGETQYL. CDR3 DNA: TGTGCCAGCAGCTCTGCGGGAGAGACCCAGTACCTC.